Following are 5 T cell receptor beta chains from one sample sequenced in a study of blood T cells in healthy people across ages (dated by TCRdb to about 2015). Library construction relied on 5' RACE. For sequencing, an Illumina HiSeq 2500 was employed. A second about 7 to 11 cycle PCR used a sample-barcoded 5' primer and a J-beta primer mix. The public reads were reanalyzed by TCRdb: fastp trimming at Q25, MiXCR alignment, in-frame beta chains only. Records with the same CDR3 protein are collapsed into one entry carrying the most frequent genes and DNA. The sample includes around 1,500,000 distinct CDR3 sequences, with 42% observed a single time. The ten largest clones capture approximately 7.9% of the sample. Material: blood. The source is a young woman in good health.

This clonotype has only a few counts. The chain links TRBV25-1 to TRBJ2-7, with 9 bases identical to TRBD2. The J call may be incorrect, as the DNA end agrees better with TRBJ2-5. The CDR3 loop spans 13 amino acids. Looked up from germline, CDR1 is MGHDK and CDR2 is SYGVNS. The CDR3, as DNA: TGTGCCAGCAGTGGCGGGGGGGTGGAGACCCAGTACTTC. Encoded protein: CASSGGGVETQYF.

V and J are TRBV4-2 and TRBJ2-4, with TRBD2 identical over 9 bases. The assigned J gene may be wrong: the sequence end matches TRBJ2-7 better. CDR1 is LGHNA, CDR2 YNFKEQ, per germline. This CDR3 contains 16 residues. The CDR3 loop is CASSQSVGGRAGEQYF. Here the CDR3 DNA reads TGTGCCAGCAGCCAAAGTGTCGGCGGGAGGGCCGGCGAGCAGTACTTC.

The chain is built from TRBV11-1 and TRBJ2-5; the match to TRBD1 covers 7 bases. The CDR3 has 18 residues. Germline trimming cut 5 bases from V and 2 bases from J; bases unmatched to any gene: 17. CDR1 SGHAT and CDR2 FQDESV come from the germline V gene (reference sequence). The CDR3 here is CASSEQGTGRVWQETQYF. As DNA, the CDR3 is TGTGCCAGCAGCGAACAGGGGACGGGCCGAGTATGGCAAGAGACCCAGTACTTC.

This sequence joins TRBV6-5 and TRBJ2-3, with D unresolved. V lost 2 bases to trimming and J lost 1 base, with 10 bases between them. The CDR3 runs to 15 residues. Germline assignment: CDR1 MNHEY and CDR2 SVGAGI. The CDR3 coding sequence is TGTGCCAGCAGTTACGTCCAGACGGGCACAGATACGCAGTATTTT. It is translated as CASSYVQTGTDTQYF.

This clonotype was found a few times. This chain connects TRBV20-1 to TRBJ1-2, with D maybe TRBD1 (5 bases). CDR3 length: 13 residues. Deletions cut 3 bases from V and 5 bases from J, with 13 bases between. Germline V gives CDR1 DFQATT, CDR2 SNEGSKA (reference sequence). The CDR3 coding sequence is TGCAGTGCTAGCGGACATCGTAAATATGGCTACACCTTC. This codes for CSASGHRKYGYTF.